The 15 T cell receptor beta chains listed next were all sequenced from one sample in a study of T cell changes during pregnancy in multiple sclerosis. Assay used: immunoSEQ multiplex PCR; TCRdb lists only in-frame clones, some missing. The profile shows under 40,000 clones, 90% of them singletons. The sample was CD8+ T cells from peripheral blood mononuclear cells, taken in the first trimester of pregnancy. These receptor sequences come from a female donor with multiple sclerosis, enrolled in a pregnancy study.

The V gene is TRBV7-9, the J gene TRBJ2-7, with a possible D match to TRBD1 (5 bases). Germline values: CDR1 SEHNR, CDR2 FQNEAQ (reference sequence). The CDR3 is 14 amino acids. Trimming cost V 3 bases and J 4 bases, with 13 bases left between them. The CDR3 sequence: CASSFQGYQYEQYF. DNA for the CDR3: TGTGCCAGCAGCTTTCAGGGTTACCAATACGAGCAGTACTTC.

CDR3 sequence reads: CASSFEANTDTQYF. CDR3 sequence (DNA): TGTGCCAGCAGCTTTGAAGCGAACACAGATACGCAGTATTTT. The chain is built from TRBV7-3 and TRBJ2-3; D uncertain. Looked up from germline, CDR1 is SGHTA and CDR2 is FQGTGA. Trimming pared 3 bases from V and 2 bases from J, leaving 9 bases between. The CDR3 loop spans 14 amino acids. Based on the CDR3 plus reference TRBV7-3 and TRBJ2-3, the full variable domain is GAGVSQTPSNKVTEKGKYVELRCDPISGHTALYWYRQSLGQGPEFLIYFQGTGAADDSGLPNDRFFAVRPEGSVSTLKIQRTERGDSAVYLCASSFEANTDTQYFGPGTRLTVL.

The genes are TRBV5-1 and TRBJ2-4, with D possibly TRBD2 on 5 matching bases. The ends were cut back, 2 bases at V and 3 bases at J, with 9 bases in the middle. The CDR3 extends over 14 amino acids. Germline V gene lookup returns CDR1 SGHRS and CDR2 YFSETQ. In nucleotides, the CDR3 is TGCGCCAGCAGCTTAAGGGAGAGCAAAAACATTCAGTACTTC. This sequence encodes CASSLRESKNIQYF.

The CDR3 sequence is CASSPSLSEAFF. For the CDR3, the DNA is TGTGCCAGCAGTCCCTCGCTATCTGAAGCTTTCTTT. The chain couples TRBV6-5 to TRBJ1-1; D is ambiguous. This CDR3 has 12 amino acids. CDR1 is MNHEY, CDR2 SVGAGI, per germline. V was cut by 5 bases and J by 6 bases, with 10 bases left in between.

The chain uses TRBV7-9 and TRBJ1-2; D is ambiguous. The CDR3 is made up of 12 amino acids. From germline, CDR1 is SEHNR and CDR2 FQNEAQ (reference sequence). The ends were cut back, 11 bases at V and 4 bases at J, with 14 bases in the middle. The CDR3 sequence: CAVPSLPYGYTF. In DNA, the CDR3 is TGTGCCGTGCCCAGTCTCCCCTATGGCTACACCTTC.

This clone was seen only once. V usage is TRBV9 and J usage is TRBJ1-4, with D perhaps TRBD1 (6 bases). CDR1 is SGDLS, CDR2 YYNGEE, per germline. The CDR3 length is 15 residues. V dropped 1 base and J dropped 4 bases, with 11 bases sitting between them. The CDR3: CASSVRTDRNEKLFF. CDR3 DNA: TGTGCCAGCAGCGTAAGGACAGACCGTAATGAAAAACTGTTTTTT.

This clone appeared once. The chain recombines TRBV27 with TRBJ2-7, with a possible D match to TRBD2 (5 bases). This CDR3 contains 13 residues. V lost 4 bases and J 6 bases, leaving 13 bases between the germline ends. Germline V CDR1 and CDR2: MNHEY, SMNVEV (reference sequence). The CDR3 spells CASSSSLAPEQYF. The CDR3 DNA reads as TGTGCCAGCAGTTCTTCCCTAGCTCCCGAGCAGTACTTC.

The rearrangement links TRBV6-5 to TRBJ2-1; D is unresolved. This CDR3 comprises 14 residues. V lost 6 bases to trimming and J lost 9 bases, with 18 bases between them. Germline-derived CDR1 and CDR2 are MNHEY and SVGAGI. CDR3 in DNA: TGTGCCAGCAGGCAATCTAGTGGTGGTGGTGAGCAGTTCTTC. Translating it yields CASRQSSGGGEQFF.

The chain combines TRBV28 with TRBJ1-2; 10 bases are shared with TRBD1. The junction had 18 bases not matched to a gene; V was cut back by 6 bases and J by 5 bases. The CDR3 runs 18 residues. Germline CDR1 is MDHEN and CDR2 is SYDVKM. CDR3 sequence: CASSLVEDRGRERYGYTF. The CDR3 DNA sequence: TGTGCCAGCAGCCTAGTCGAAGACAGGGGGCGCGAGAGGTATGGCTACACCTTC.

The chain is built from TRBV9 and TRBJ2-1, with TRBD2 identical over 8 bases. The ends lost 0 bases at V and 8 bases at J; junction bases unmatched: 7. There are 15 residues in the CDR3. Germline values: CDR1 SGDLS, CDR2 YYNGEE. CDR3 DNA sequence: TGTGCCAGCAGCGTAGATACGGGAGGGCTGGATGAGCAGTTCTTC. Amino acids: CASSVDTGGLDEQFF.

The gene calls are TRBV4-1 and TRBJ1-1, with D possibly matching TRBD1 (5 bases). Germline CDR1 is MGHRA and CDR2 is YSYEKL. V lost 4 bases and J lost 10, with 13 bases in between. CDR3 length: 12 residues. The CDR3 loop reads CASSPSEGRAFF. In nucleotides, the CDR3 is TGCGCCAGCAGCCCTTCGGAGGGACGAGCTTTCTTT.

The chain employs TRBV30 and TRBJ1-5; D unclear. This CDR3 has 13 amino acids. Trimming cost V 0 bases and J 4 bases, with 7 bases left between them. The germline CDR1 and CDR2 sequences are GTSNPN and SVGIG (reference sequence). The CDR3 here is CAWSVLGNQPQHF. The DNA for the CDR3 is TGTGCCTGGAGTGTACTCGGGAATCAGCCCCAGCATTTT. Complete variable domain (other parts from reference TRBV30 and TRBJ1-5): SQTIHQWPATLVQPVGSPLSLECTVEGTSNPNLYWYRQAAGRGLQLLFYSVGIGQISSEVPQNLSASRPQDRQFILSSKKLLLSDSGFYLCAWSVLGNQPQHFGDGTRLSIL.

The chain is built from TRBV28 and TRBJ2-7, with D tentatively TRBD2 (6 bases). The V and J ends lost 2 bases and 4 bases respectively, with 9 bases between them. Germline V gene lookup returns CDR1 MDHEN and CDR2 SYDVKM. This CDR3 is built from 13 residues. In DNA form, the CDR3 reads TGTGCCAGCAGTTTAGGGGGGAGGTACGAGCAGTACTTC. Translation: CASSLGGRYEQYF.

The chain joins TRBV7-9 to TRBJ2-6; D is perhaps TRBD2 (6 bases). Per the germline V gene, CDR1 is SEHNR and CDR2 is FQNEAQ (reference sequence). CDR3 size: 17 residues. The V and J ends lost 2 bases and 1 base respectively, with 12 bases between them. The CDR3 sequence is CASSLSFRESGANVLTF. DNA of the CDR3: TGTGCCAGCAGCTTATCTTTCCGGGAGTCTGGGGCCAACGTCCTGACTTTC.

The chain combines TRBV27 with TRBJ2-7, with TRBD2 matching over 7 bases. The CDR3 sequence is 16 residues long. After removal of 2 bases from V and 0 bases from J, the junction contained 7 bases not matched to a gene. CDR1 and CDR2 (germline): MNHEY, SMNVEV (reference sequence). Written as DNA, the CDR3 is TGTGCCAGCAGTTTACATAGCGGGTCAAGCTCCTACGAGCAGTACTTC. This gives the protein CASSLHSGSSSYEQYF.